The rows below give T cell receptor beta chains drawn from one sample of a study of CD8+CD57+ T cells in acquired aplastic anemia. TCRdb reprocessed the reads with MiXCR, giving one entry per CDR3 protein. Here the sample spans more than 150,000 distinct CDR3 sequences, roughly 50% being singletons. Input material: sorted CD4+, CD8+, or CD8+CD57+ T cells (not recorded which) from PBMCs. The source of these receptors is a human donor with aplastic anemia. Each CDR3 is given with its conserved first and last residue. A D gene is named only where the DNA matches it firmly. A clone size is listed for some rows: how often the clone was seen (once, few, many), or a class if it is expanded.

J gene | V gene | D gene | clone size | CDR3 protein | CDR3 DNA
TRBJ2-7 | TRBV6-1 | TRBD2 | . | CASSERWEGF | TGTGCCAGCAGTGAACGGTGGGAGGGCTTC
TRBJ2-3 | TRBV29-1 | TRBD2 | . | CSARTSGRVIDTQYF | TGCAGCGCGAGAACTAGCGGGAGGGTGATAGATACGCAGTATTTT
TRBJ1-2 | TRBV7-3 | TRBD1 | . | CASSLTPTGNYGYTF | TGTGCCAGCAGCTTAACCCCGACAGGGAACTATGGCTACACCTTC
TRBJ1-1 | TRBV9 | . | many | CASSVAGEAFF | TGTGCCAGCAGCGTGGCTGGAGAAGCTTTCTTT
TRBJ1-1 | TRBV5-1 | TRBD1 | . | CASSSGQPNTEAFF | TGCGCCAGCAGCTCGGGACAGCCGAACACTGAAGCTTTCTTT
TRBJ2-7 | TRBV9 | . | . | CASSVEVGSGYEQYF | TGTGCCAGCAGCGTAGAGGTCGGGTCCGGCTACGAGCAGTACTTC
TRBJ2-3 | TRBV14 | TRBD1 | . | CASSLYGQGKRQYF | TGTGCCAGCAGCCTATACGGACAGGGAAAGAGGCAGTATTTT
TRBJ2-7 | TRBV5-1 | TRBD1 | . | CASSSVMGTGDYEQYF | TGCGCCAGCAGCTCAGTGATGGGGACAGGGGACTACGAGCAGTACTTC
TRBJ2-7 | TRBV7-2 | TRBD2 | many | CASSLADVASGRGYEQYF | TGTGCCAGCAGCTTAGCGGACGTGGCTAGCGGTCGTGGGTACGAGCAGTACTTC
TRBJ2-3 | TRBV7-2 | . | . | CASSVKQRDTQYF | TGTGCCAGCAGCGTAAAACAGAGAGATACGCAGTATTTT
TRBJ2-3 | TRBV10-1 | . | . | CASSGSFERVTDTQYF | TGCGCCAGCAGTGGATCGTTCGAGCGGGTGACAGATACGCAGTATTTT
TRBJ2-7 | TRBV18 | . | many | CASSPRPGAGTSYEQYF | TGTGCCAGCTCACCAAGGCCCGGGGCGGGGACCTCCTACGAGCAGTACTTC
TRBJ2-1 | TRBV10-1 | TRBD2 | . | CASSEPRTSGRGYEQFF | TGCGCCAGCAGTGAGCCTCGGACTAGCGGGAGGGGTTACGAGCAGTTCTTC
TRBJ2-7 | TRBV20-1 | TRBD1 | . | CSARTGQGAYEQYF | TGCAGTGCTAGGACGGGACAGGGGGCGTACGAGCAGTACTTC
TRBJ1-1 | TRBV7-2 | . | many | CASSPSSVMNTEAFF | TGTGCCAGCAGCCCTAGTTCGGTGATGAACACTGAAGCTTTCTTT
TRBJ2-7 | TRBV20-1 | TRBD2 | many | CSARGLAGGSLYF | TGCAGTGCTAGAGGACTAGCGGGAGGCAGCCTGTACTTC
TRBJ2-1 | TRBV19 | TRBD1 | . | CASSIAGTGYEQFF | TGTGCCAGTAGTATTGCCGGGACAGGGTATGAGCAGTTCTTC
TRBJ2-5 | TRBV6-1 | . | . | CASSEVGQPRETQYF | TGTGCCAGCAGTGAAGTAGGGCAGCCCAGAGAGACCCAGTACTTC
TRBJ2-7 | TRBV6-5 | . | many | CASSYLRLASSYEQYF | TGTGCCAGCAGTTACCTACGACTCGCGAGCTCCTACGAGCAGTACTTC
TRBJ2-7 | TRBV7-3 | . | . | CASSLLGGTATYEQYF | TGTGCCAGCAGCTTACTCGGCGGGACGGCGACCTACGAGCAGTACTTC